The 10 T cell receptor beta chains presented below share a single source sample, sequenced in a study of radiation and T cells in renal cell carcinoma. Produced via immunoSEQ multiplex PCR; TCRdb's table is partial and in-frame only. The sample consists of approximately 100,000 clones, approximately 86% of them appearing once. Time point denoted: baseline pretreatment blood. Treatment of the sample: 15 Gy SBRT to primary tumor, nephrectomy 4 weeks later. Sequencing was performed on blood, taken from a patient whose treatment included radiotherapy and nephrectomy. These receptors were collected from a man over 45 with renal cell carcinoma.

The rearrangement links TRBV27 to TRBJ2-7; D not certain. The CDR3 is 12 residues long. Germline CDR1 is MNHEY and CDR2 is SMNVEV (reference sequence). With 6 bases removed from V and 0 bases from J, the gap between germline ends came to 6 bases. The CDR3 reads CASSSASYEQYF. The CDR3 bases are TGTGCCAGCAGCTCTGCCTCCTACGAGCAGTACTTC.

CDR3 sequence reads: CASERDSSYNEQFF. The DNA of the CDR3 is TGTGCCAGCGAGCGGGATAGCTCCTACAATGAGCAGTTCTTC. The chain has TRBV2 and TRBJ2-1; 7 bases align to TRBD2. The length of the CDR3 is 14 residues. CDR1 is SNHLY, CDR2 FYNNEI, per germline. Trimming took 8 bases from V and 0 from J; bases not matched to a gene: 4.

The chain links TRBV7-2 to TRBJ2-3; 7 nucleotides align to TRBD1. With 5 bases clipped from V and 0 bases from J, the junction kept 5 bases outside the gene matches. CDR1 is SGHTA, CDR2 FQGNSA, per germline. The length of the CDR3 is 15 residues. The chain's CDR3 is CASSRDRPSTDTQYF. As DNA, the CDR3 is TGTGCCAGCAGCCGGGACAGACCAAGCACAGATACGCAGTATTTT.

V usage is TRBV19 and J usage is TRBJ2-1; the D gene is possibly TRBD1 (6 bases). Germline values: CDR1 LNHDA, CDR2 SQIVND (reference sequence). The V gene lost 10 bases and the J gene lost 8 bases, with 21 bases spanning the gap. The CDR3 runs to 14 residues. The CDR3 sequence: CATSTGQGGHEQFF. In DNA, the CDR3 is TGTGCCACCTCGACGGGACAAGGAGGTCATGAGCAGTTCTTC.

The chain employs TRBV5-1 and TRBJ2-1; possibly TRBD1 for D (7 bases). Trimming removed 1 base at V and 5 bases at J, with 13 bases between. This CDR3 has 15 residues. Germline assignment: CDR1 SGHRS and CDR2 YFSETQ. The CDR3 is CASSLQGGRNNEQFF. In DNA form, the CDR3 reads TGCGCCAGCAGCTTGCAGGGGGGAAGAAACAATGAGCAGTTCTTC.

This clone was counted a single time. CDR3 protein: CAISVSEPANYGYTF. The CDR3 DNA reads as TGTGCCATCAGTGTGTCCGAGCCAGCTAACTATGGCTACACCTTC. V usage is TRBV10-3 and J usage is TRBJ1-2; D is unresolved. The CDR3 has 15 residues. V was shortened by 4 bases and J by 0 bases, with 12 bases between the two germline ends. Germline loops: CDR1 ENHRY, CDR2 SYGVKD.

This chain links TRBV7-2 with TRBJ1-1; D is possibly TRBD1 (5 bases). The germline V gene has CDR1 SGHTA and CDR2 FQGNSA. V was trimmed by 4 bases and J by 4 bases, leaving 16 bases between them. The CDR3 is made up of 15 amino acids. CDR3 sequence: CASSSGRPRGTEAFF. The CDR3 coding sequence is TGTGCCAGCAGCTCGGGGCGGCCGAGGGGCACTGAAGCTTTCTTT.

The chain carries TRBV11-2 and TRBJ2-1, with D uncertain. The CDR3 is 12 residues long. Germline CDR1 and CDR2: SGHAT and FQNNGV. Trimming removed 3 bases at V and 8 bases at J, with 8 bases between. The CDR3 DNA reads as TGTGCCAGCAGCTTTAGGGTCGATGAGCAGTTCTTC. It translates to CASSFRVDEQFF.

The J gene is TRBJ2-7, the V gene TRBV11-3, with 7 bases identical to TRBD2. The CDR3 extends over 12 amino acids. The junction had 4 bases not matched to a gene; V was cut back by 5 bases and J by 6 bases. Germline V lookup: CDR1 SGHNT, CDR2 YENEEA. CDR3 DNA sequence: TGTGCCAGCAGCAATGGGAGGGGCGAGCAGTACTTC. Encoded protein: CASSNGRGEQYF.

The chain uses TRBV18 and TRBJ2-2, with TRBD2 matching 14 bases. V shed 2 bases, J shed 5 bases, and the junction held 1 base outside the gene matches. The CDR3 length is 16 residues. Per the germline V gene, CDR1 is KGHSH and CDR2 is LQKENI. The CDR3 coding sequence is TGTGCCAGCTCACCAGGACTAGCGGGGGGAACCGGGGAGCTGTTTTTT. Translated, it gives CASSPGLAGGTGELFF.